Only a few counts were recorded for the clone carrying this T cell receptor beta chain. The data are from a study of blood T cell repertoires in COVID-19. The CDR3 runs 13 residues. The J segment lost 1 base and the V segment lost 6 bases, leaving 2 bases of the junction unmatched. Sequencing was performed with immunoSEQ multiplex PCR; in TCRdb, only in-frame clones are kept and a portion is missing. The sample has roughly 65,000 clones; just over 85% are singletons. The specimen was peripheral blood. The sequence derives from a man aged 45-65 years with acute or convalescent COVID-19. V gene TRBV23-1 combines with J gene TRBJ1-1; 7 bases fit TRBD1. TRBV23-1 is an open reading frame, and its role is uncertain. In nucleotides, the CDR3 is TGCGCCAGCAGATACAGGGGGAACACTGAAGCTTTCTTT. As protein: CASRYRGNTEAFF.